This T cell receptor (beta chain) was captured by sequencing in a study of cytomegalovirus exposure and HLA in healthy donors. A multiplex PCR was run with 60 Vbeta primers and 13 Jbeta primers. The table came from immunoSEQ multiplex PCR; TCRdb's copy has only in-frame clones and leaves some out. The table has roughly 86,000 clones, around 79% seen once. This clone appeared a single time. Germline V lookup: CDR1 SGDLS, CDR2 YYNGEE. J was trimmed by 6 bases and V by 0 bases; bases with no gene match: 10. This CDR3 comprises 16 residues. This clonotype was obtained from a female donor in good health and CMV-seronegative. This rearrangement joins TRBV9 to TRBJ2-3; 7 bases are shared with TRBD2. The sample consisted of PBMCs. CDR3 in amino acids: CASSVGRGFSLDTQYF. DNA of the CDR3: TGTGCCAGCAGCGTAGGGCGGGGGTTTTCTTTGGATACGCAGTATTTT.